This TCR beta chain was recorded in a study of human T cells and chemical hapten exposure. About the study: The patients, most of them female, presented with alopecia areata, totalis or universalis.

Time point here: pre-sensitization, week 0. As to treatment: therapeutic diphenylcyclopropenone sensitization with weekly scalp DPC. Germline-derived CDR1 and CDR2 are MNHEY and SMNVEV (reference sequence). This CDR3 contains 13 residues. Deletions cut 6 bases from V and 1 base from J, with 9 bases between. Study processing details: Samples contained a median of 95,638 TCRs, with a range of roughly 20,000 to 700,000. TCRdb recomputed calls from the RACE reads with MiXCR, one row per CDR3 protein. The V and J calls here are based on TCRdb, not the publication. The data hold about 80,000 distinct CDR3 sequences, with approximately 15% observed a single time.

This sequence was found in a woman in her forties or fifties with alopecia areata. Some clones in this sample may be carry-over from other donors' samples. The sample consisted of whole blood, taken in connection with sensitization to the hapten diphenylcyclopropenone (DPC). The gene calls are TRBV27 and TRBJ1-1; D perhaps matches TRBD1 (5 bases). The CDR3 here is CASRGTENTEAFF. CDR3 coding DNA: TGTGCCAGCAGGGGGACGGAGAACACTGAAGCTTTCTTT.